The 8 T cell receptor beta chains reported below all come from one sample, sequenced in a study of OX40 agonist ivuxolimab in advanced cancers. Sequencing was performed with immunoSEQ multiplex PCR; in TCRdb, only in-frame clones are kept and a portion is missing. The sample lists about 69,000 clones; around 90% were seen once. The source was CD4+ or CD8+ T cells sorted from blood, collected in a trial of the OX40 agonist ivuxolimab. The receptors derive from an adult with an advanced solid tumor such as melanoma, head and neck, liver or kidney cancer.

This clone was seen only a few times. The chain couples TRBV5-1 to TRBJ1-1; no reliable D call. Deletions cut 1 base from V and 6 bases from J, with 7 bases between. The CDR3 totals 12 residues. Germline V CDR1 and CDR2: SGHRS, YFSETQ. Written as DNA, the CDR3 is TGCGCCAGCAGCTTGCCTGGGGCTGAAGCTTTCTTT. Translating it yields CASSLPGAEAFF.

The CDR3 DNA sequence: TGCGCCAGCAGCCCCGCTGGAGGGAATGAAAAACTGTTTTTT. Protein product: CASSPAGGNEKLFF. The chain combines TRBV4-1 with TRBJ1-4; D is undetermined. Germline CDR1 is MGHRA and CDR2 is YSYEKL. The CDR3 totals 14 residues. V was pared by 4 bases and J by 5 bases, with 11 bases between.

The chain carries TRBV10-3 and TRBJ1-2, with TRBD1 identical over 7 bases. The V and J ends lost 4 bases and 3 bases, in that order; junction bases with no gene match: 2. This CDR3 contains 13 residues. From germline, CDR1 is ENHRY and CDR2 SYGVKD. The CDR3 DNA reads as TGTGCCATCAGTGCCGACAGGGACTATGGCTACACCTTC. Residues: CAISADRDYGYTF.

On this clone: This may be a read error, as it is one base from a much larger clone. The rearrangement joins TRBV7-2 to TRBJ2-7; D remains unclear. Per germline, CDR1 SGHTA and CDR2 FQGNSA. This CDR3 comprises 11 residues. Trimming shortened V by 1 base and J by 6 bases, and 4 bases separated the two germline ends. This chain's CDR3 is CASSLEVEQYF. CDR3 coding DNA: TGTGCCAGCAGCTTAGAGGTCGAGCAGTACTTC.

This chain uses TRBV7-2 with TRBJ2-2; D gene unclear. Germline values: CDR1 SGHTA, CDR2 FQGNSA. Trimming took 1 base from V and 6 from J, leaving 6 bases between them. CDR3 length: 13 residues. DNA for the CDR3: TGTGCCAGCAGCTTAGTCGGACCCGGGGAGCTGTTTTTT. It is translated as CASSLVGPGELFF.

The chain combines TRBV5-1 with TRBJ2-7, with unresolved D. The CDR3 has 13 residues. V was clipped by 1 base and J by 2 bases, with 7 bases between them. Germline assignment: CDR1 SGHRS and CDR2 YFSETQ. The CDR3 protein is CASSLPRPYEQYF. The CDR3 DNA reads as TGCGCCAGCAGCTTGCCTAGACCCTACGAGCAGTACTTC.

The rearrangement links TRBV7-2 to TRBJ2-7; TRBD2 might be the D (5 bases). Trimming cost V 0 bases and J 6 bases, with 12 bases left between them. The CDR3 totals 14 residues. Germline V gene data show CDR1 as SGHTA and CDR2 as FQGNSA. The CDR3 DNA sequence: TGTGCCAGCAGCTTAGCCGGGGAGATAGGCGAGCAGTACTTC. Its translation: CASSLAGEIGEQYF.

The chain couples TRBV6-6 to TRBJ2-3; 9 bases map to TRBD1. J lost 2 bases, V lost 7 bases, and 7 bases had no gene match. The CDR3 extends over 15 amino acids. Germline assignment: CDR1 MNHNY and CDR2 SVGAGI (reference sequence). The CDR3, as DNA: TGTGCCAGCACTGCCGGACAGGGGCTCACAGATACGCAGTATTTT. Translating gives CASTAGQGLTDTQYF.